This T cell receptor (beta chain) was retrieved from a study of blood T cell repertoires in COVID-19. Study-level background: T cells, B-cell-depleted T cells, or PBMCs provided the cDNA or gDNA that served as material.

This CDR3 spans 14 amino acids. Germline V gives CDR1 MDHEN, CDR2 SYDVKM. V was pared by 4 bases and J by 6 bases, with 5 bases of the junction left unmatched. Method: immunoSEQ multiplex PCR; TCRdb's copy keeps in-frame clones and lacks some. The profile shows some 200,000 clones, 80% of them singletons. The rearrangement uses TRBV28 and TRBJ2-1; TRBD1 aligns across 8 bases. Sequencing used peripheral blood. This sequence was found in a human donor in a cohort sampled during active COVID-19. The DNA of the CDR3 is TGTGCCAGCAGTTCCAGACAGGGGCGCAATGAGCAGTTCTTC. Translated: CASSSRQGRNEQFF. Using reference TRBV28 and TRBJ2-1 for the parts outside the CDR3, the full variable domain is DVKVTQSSRYLVKRTGEKVFLECVQDMDHENMFWYRQDPGLGLRLIYFSYDVKMKEKGDIPEGYSVSREKKERFSLILESASTNQTSMYLCASSSRQGRNEQFFGPGTRLTVL.